This T cell receptor (beta chain) is from a study of blood T cells in healthy people across ages. Per sample, extraction of total RNA gave at least 5 micrograms in every case. CDR3 size: 15 residues. The germline V gene encodes CDR1 SGHTA and CDR2 FQGNSA. The V segment lost 0 bases and the J segment 4 bases; nucleotides outside the gene matches: 3. A second PCR of about 7 to 11 cycles used a sample-barcoded 5' primer and a J-beta primer mix. TCRdb passed the 5' RACE reads through MiXCR, listing each CDR3 protein once. The data hold 800,000 to 950,000 distinct CDR3 sequences, with 30% to 45% observed a single time. This clonotype occurred many times.

The sample was blood. This sequence originates from a young man in good health. The V call is TRBV7-2, the J call TRBJ2-1, with 7 positions matching TRBD2. In DNA form, the CDR3 reads TGTGCCAGCAGCTTAGCGGGGGGGGTGTACAATGAGCAGTTCTTC. It codes for CASSLAGGVYNEQFF.